The 30 T cell receptor beta chains below come from one sample, sequenced in a study of blood T cells in healthy people across ages. With a J-beta primer mix and a sample-barcoded 5' primer, a second PCR ran 7 to 11 cycles. From the 5' RACE reads, TCRdb called clonotypes with MiXCR, one entry per CDR3 protein. Of 1.5 million to 2 million distinct CDR3 sequences detected, 28% appear once; the ten largest clones hold less than 9.5%. Sequencing was performed on blood. Receptor source: a young woman in good health.

The V and J genes are TRBV7-9 and TRBJ1-4; D is uncertain. The CDR3 is made up of 13 amino acids. In germline, CDR1 is SEHNR, CDR2 FQNEAQ (reference sequence). V lost 2 bases and J 8 bases, leaving 9 bases between the germline ends. The CDR3 region is CASSLSNGEKLFF. CDR3 coding DNA: TGTGCCAGCAGCTTATCTAACGGGGAAAAACTGTTTTTT.

This clonotype was detected many times. This rearrangement joins TRBV10-2 to TRBJ1-2; perhaps TRBD1 as D (6 bases). The germline V gene has CDR1 WSHSY and CDR2 SAAADI. The length of the CDR3 is 15 residues. The V gene lost 6 bases and the J gene lost 3 bases, with 17 bases spanning the gap. In DNA form, the CDR3 reads TGCGCCAGCAGCGCGGAAGAACAGGGACACTATGGCTACACCTTC. This codes for CASSAEEQGHYGYTF.

This clonotype was counted at least ten times. The chain carries TRBV5-1 and TRBJ2-3, with 9 bases lining up with TRBD1. The J segment lost 4 bases and the V segment lost 2 bases, leaving 2 bases of the junction unmatched. This CDR3 region has 14 residues. Germline CDR1 SGHRS, CDR2 YFSETQ. This CDR3 is CASSLQGAADTQYF. The CDR3, as DNA: TGCGCCAGCAGCTTACAGGGGGCAGCAGATACGCAGTATTTT.

The rearrangement uses TRBV5-4 and TRBJ2-1; maybe TRBD2 (7 bases). Germline V gene lookup returns CDR1 SGHNT and CDR2 YYREEE (reference sequence). The CDR3 runs to 13 residues. V was pared by 5 bases and J by 5 bases, with 11 bases between. In nucleotides, the CDR3 is TGTGCCAGCAGGGGGGGGCAGAACAATGAGCAGTTCTTC. It specifies CASRGGQNNEQFF. The full variable domain, with the rest looked up from reference TRBV5-4 and TRBJ2-1, is ETGVTQSPTHLIKTRGQQVTLRCSSQSGHNTVSWYQQALGQGPQFIFQYYREEENGRGNFPPRFSGLQFPNYSSELNVNALELDDSALYLCASRGGQNNEQFFGPGTRLTVL.

This clonotype was counted a few times. V usage is TRBV24-1 and J usage is TRBJ2-3; TRBD1 matches 10 bases. The germline V gene has CDR1 KGHDR and CDR2 SFDVKD. Trimming at V came to 9 bases and at J to 4 bases, leaving 6 bases not matched to a gene. The CDR3 loop spans 14 amino acids. This CDR3 is CATAGTGVPDTQYF. DNA for the CDR3: TGTGCCACCGCCGGGACAGGGGTCCCAGATACGCAGTATTTT.

This rearrangement joins TRBV7-2 to TRBJ1-2, with D possibly matching TRBD1 (6 bases). The CDR3 has 13 amino acids. V lost 4 bases, J lost 13 bases, and 19 bases lay in between. Germline loops: CDR1 SGHTA, CDR2 FQGNSA. CDR3 protein: CASSSGPAGDCTF. The CDR3 nucleotides read TGTGCCAGCAGCTCTGGCCCGGCAGGGGACTGCACCTTC.

This clonotype has a handful of counts. The V call is TRBV4-3, the J call TRBJ1-4, with D tentatively TRBD1 (5 bases). The V end was cut by 4 bases, the J end by 5 bases, with 11 bases between. The CDR3 sequence is 14 residues long. Germline lookup yields CDR1 LGHNA and CDR2 YSLEER. Here the CDR3 reads CASSLQEGNEKLFF. The DNA of the CDR3 is TGCGCCAGCAGCCTTCAGGAGGGGAATGAAAAACTGTTTTTT.

This sequence joins TRBV3-1 and TRBJ1-1; D perhaps matches TRBD1 (5 bases). Trimming pared 4 bases from V and 4 bases from J, leaving 13 bases between. CDR1 and CDR2 (germline): LGHDT, YNNKEL (reference sequence). This CDR3 has 14 residues. CDR3 region: CASSRGRDITEAFF. The DNA of the CDR3 is TGTGCCAGCAGCCGAGGCAGGGATATCACTGAAGCTTTCTTT.

This clonotype was recorded a few times. This sequence joins TRBV20-1 and TRBJ2-3; 8 positions agree with TRBD2. The germline V gene has CDR1 DFQATT and CDR2 SNEGSKA (reference sequence). Germline trimming cut 3 bases from V and 6 bases from J; bases unmatched to any gene: 14. The CDR3 runs to 16 residues. This chain's CDR3 is CSARRTRGGLADTQYF. The CDR3 DNA sequence: TGCAGTGCTAGGAGGACACGGGGGGGCTTGGCTGATACGCAGTATTTT.

For this clonotype: One end of the junction varies from germline; a read error may be responsible. The rearrangement uses TRBV12-3 or TRBV12-4 and TRBJ2-3; TRBD2 agrees at 12 bases. There are 17 residues in the CDR3. The CDR3: CAGSPPRSSGRAYTQYF. CDR3 in DNA: TGTGCCGGCAGTCCCCCCCGTTCTAGCGGGAGGGCATATACGCAGTATTTT.

Of note for this clonotype: At one end the junction does not follow the germline gene, possibly because of a read error. The chain recombines TRBV14 with TRBJ1-3; weak D call: TRBD1 (5 bases). This CDR3 has 14 amino acids. The germline V gene has CDR1 SGHDN and CDR2 FVKESK. This CDR3 reads CANSFRQGGNTIYF. DNA for the CDR3: TGTGCCAACAGCTTCCGGCAGGGCGGAAACACCATATATTTT.

Many counts were recorded for this clonotype. This chain connects TRBV9 to TRBJ2-7; 9 bases map to TRBD2. This CDR3 is 13 amino acids long. CDR1 and CDR2 (germline): SGDLS, YYNGEE. J gave up 2 bases and V 3 bases, and 0 bases lay outside the gene matches. CDR3 region: CASSASGTYEQYF. CDR3 nucleotides: TGTGCCAGCAGCGCTAGCGGGACCTACGAGCAGTACTTC.

This chain links TRBV7-9 with TRBJ1-3, with 7 bases that match TRBD1. Trimming took 5 bases from V and 2 from J; bases not matched to a gene: 3. Germline CDR1 SEHNR, CDR2 FQNEAQ (reference sequence). The CDR3 totals 14 residues. CDR3 sequence reads: CASSPGTAGNTIYF. CDR3 DNA: TGTGCCAGCAGCCCTGGGACAGCTGGAAACACCATATATTTT. Full variable domain (rest looked up from reference TRBV7-9 and TRBJ1-3): DTGVSQNPRHKITKRGQNVTFRCDPISEHNRLYWYRQTLGQGPEFLTYFQNEAQLEKSRLLSDRFSAERPKGSFSTLEIQRTEQGDSAMYLCASSPGTAGNTIYFGEGSWLTVV.

The rearrangement joins TRBV20-1 to TRBJ2-7; D remains unclear. V was shortened by 1 base and J by 1 base, with 8 bases between the two germline ends. This CDR3 spans 13 amino acids. Germline assignment: CDR1 DFQATT and CDR2 SNEGSKA (reference sequence). The CDR3 nucleotides read TGCAGTGCTAGAGGAATACGTTCCTACGAGCAGTACTTC. Amino acid sequence: CSARGIRSYEQYF.

This clonotype was seen repeatedly, ten times or more. V gene TRBV15 combines with J gene TRBJ2-7, with 13 bases that match TRBD2. The CDR3 covers 16 residues. V lost 3 bases and J lost 5; bases outside the gene matches: 7. Germline values: CDR1 LNHNV, CDR2 YYDKDF (reference sequence). The CDR3 region has the DNA TGTGCCACCAGCAGTCAGACTAGCGGGGGGATCCACGAGCAGTACTTC. Its translation: CATSSQTSGGIHEQYF.

Note on this clonotype: The junction departs from the called germline gene at one end, perhaps through a read error. The V gene is TRBV7-2, the J gene TRBJ1-2, with a possible D match to TRBD1 (5 bases). The CDR3 is 13 residues long. From germline, CDR1 is SGHTA and CDR2 FQGNSA. The CDR3 reads CAGSPGLYYGYTF. In DNA form, the CDR3 reads TGTGCCGGCAGCCCGGGACTGTACTATGGCTACACCTTC.

This clonotype was counted a few times. The CDR3 reads CASSDEFRANQETQYF. The CDR3 DNA reads as TGTGCCAGCAGTGATGAGTTTCGGGCTAACCAAGAGACCCAGTACTTC. The V and J genes are TRBV25-1 and TRBJ2-5; D gene uncertain. V was clipped by 3 bases and J by 0 bases, with 14 bases between them. Germline CDR1 reads MGHDK; CDR2 reads SYGVNS. The CDR3 is made up of 16 amino acids.

This clonotype was counted many times. J is TRBJ1-2 and V is TRBV28; possibly TRBD1 for D (6 bases). The germline V gene encodes CDR1 MDHEN and CDR2 SYDVKM. V was clipped by 5 bases and J by 7 bases, with 17 bases between them. CDR3 size: 14 residues. CDR3 region: CASSPTSGGSGYTF. The DNA for the CDR3 is TGTGCCAGCAGTCCCACTTCGGGGGGCTCTGGCTACACCTTC.

The chain combines TRBV9 with TRBJ1-4, with 8 nucleotides matching TRBD1. The germline V gene encodes CDR1 SGDLS and CDR2 YYNGEE. The CDR3 sequence is 15 residues long. Trimming removed 0 bases from V and 8 bases from J; junction bases left unmatched: 6. Here the CDR3 DNA reads TGTGCCAGCAGCGTAGAGGGCAGGGGGCACGAAAAACTGTTTTTT. Translating it yields CASSVEGRGHEKLFF.

The sample holds many counts of this clonotype. V is TRBV12-3 or TRBV12-4 and J is TRBJ1-5; D remains unclear. The CDR3 runs to 12 residues. The V gene lost 7 bases and the J gene lost 3 bases, with 7 bases spanning the gap. CDR3 coding DNA: TGTGCCAGCAATTCCCCCAATCAGCCCCAGCATTTT. Translating it yields CASNSPNQPQHF.

The chain has TRBV20-1 and TRBJ2-3; 10 bases match TRBD2. V lost 3 bases and J lost 4; bases outside the gene matches: 7. The CDR3 spans 15 residues. Germline values: CDR1 DFQATT, CDR2 SNEGSKA (reference sequence). The CDR3 DNA is TGCAGTGCTAGGAGTAGCGGGGGGTTACCAGATACGCAGTATTTT. It yields the protein CSARSSGGLPDTQYF.

The V and J genes are TRBV5-1 and TRBJ2-1; either TRBD1 or TRBD2 may supply D (5 bases each). CDR1 SGHRS and CDR2 YFSETQ come from the germline V gene. Trimming left V 2 bases short and J 6 bases short, with 18 bases between. The CDR3 sequence is 16 residues long. The CDR3 coding sequence is TGCGCCAGCAGCTTTTCGGGAACAGGCGTTGTCAATGAGCAGTTCTTC. It specifies CASSFSGTGVVNEQFF.

This clonotype was detected a few times. This chain links TRBV10-3 with TRBJ2-7, with D unclear. This CDR3 comprises 13 residues. The germline V gene encodes CDR1 ENHRY and CDR2 SYGVKD. Trimming pared 10 bases from V and 1 base from J, leaving 14 bases between. Written as DNA, the CDR3 is TGTGCCACCAGGCGAACAGATTCCTACGAGCAGTACTTC. Translating gives CATRRTDSYEQYF.

There are a few counts of this clonotype. V and J are TRBV11-1 and TRBJ2-4; D tentatively reads TRBD1 or TRBD2 (7 bases each). Trimming stripped 3 bases from V and 0 bases from J, with 18 bases between. The germline CDR1 and CDR2 sequences are SGHAT and FQDESV (reference sequence). This CDR3 has 18 amino acids. The CDR3 sequence is CASSLGQRGGVAKNIQYF. The CDR3 nucleotides are TGTGCCAGCAGCTTGGGACAGCGCGGGGGAGTAGCCAAAAACATTCAGTACTTC.

Points on this clonotype: A much larger clone is a single base away; this may be a read error. This rearrangement joins TRBV6-6 to TRBJ2-7; 9 bases map to TRBD1. This CDR3 has 14 residues. From germline, CDR1 is MNHNY and CDR2 SVGAGI (reference sequence). For the CDR3, the DNA is TGTGCCGGCAGTCCACAGGGGGCGGCGAGCGAGCAGTACTTC. Its translation is CAGSPQGAASEQYF.

With respect to this clonotype: One base away lies a much larger clone, so this may be a sequencing read error. V is TRBV6-6 and J is TRBJ2-1; no clear D gene. TRBJ2-7 matches the DNA end more closely, so the J call is doubtful. Germline V lookup: CDR1 MNHNY, CDR2 SVGAGI (reference sequence). CDR3 size: 13 residues. The CDR3 loop reads CASTPSSYNEQYF. CDR3 bases: TGTGCCAGCACTCCGAGCTCCTACAATGAGCAGTACTTC.

The rearrangement joins TRBV5-1 to TRBJ2-1; tentative D call: TRBD2 (5 bases). Gene TRBJ2-7 matches the end of the DNA better, so the J call may be wrong. The CDR3 spans 15 residues. Germline V gives CDR1 SGHRS, CDR2 YFSETQ. The CDR3 loop reads CASSLAADSYNEQYF. The CDR3 nucleotides are TGCGCCAGCAGCTTGGCGGCGGACTCCTACAATGAGCAGTACTTC.

The chain joins TRBV12-3 or TRBV12-4 to TRBJ2-1, with 13 bases identical to TRBD2. Matching the DNA end better, TRBJ2-7 makes the J call doubtful. The CDR3 contains 14 residues. Here the CDR3 DNA reads TGTGCCAGCAGTTGGACTAGCGGGAGCATTGAGCAGTACTTC. Protein: CASSWTSGSIEQYF.

This chain connects TRBV12-3 or TRBV12-4 to TRBJ1-3; no firm D call. The CDR3 is 13 residues long. Trimming took off 6 bases at V and 4 bases at J, with 10 bases between the two ends. The CDR3 nucleotides read TGTGCCAGCAGACCCGCGGGGGGAAACACCATATATTTT. This translates into CASRPAGGNTIYF.

The chain links TRBV25-1 to TRBJ2-5, with D unresolved. Trimming stripped 0 bases from V and 5 bases from J, with 19 bases between. The CDR3 contains 17 residues. Germline CDR1 reads MGHDK; CDR2 reads SYGVNS. CDR3 bases: TGTGCCAGCAGTGAATACGCGGTTTTGGAGTTCTGGGAGACCCAGTACTTC. This encodes CASSEYAVLEFWETQYF. Looking up the rest from reference TRBV25-1 and TRBJ2-5 gives the full variable domain: EADIYQTPRYLVIGTGKKITLECSQTMGHDKMYWYQQDPGMELHLIHYSYGVNSTEKGDLSSESTVSRIRTEHFPLTLESARPSHTSQYLCASSEYAVLEFWETQYFGPGTRLLVL.